The 32 T cell receptor beta chains presented below share a single source sample, sequenced in a study of T-cell reconstitution after alpha-beta-depleted transplantation in children. During its preparation, the TCRbeta library received unique molecular identifiers. TCRdb re-analysed the PCR reads in MiXCR, keeping a single row per CDR3 protein. The sample lists roughly 250,000 distinct CDR3 sequences, around 7.8% occurring once. Sequencing used PBMCs, mostly from graft donor cells, obtained 180 days after TCRalphabeta/CD19-depleted stem cell transplant. These receptors were collected from a male patient younger than 18 who had a stem cell transplant for acute lymphoblastic leukemia, so the T cells may come from the graft donor.

The rearrangement links TRBV5-6 to TRBJ2-3; D unclear. This CDR3 region has 15 residues. V lost 7 bases and J 6 bases, leaving 21 bases between the germline ends. The germline V gene has CDR1 SGHDT and CDR2 YYEEEE. The CDR3 spells CASGSGQAMADTQYF. The CDR3 coding sequence is TGTGCCAGCGGCTCGGGTCAAGCGATGGCCGATACGCAGTATTTT.

Notes on this clonotype: Possible read error: a much larger clone is one base away. The genes are TRBV7-3 and TRBJ2-2; D gene uncertain. The CDR3 totals 17 residues. Deletions cut 4 bases from V and 6 bases from J, with 21 bases between. Germline V CDR1 and CDR2: SGHTA, FQGTGA. CDR3 bases: TGTGCCAGCAGCTGGTTATGGCCAGCCGAGGCTTCCGGGGAGCTGTTTTTT. This sequence encodes CASSWLWPAEASGELFF.

The V gene is TRBV3-1, the J gene TRBJ2-7, with D possibly being TRBD2 (6 bases). CDR1 and CDR2 (germline): LGHDT, YNNKEL (reference sequence). V dropped 8 bases and J dropped 6 bases, with 29 bases sitting between them. The CDR3 extends over 17 amino acids. The CDR3 loop is CASCKELLRGLVSEQYF. Here the CDR3 DNA reads TGTGCCAGCTGCAAGGAGCTTCTTCGGGGACTGGTCTCCGAGCAGTACTTC.

Ten or more counts support this clonotype. The chain recombines TRBV3-1 with TRBJ1-3; D gene ambiguous. CDR3 length: 18 amino acids. The V gene's germline CDR1 is LGHDT and CDR2 YNNKEL (reference sequence). Deletions cut 6 bases from V and 0 bases from J, with 21 bases between. The CDR3 nucleotides are TGTGCCAGCAGTTTCCAAGATCCGTGGGCTGCCTCTGGAAACACCATATATTTT. This translates into CASSFQDPWAASGNTIYF.

This clonotype was recorded at least ten times. J is TRBJ1-5 and V is TRBV6-1, with D perhaps TRBD1 (6 bases). CDR3 length: 14 residues. Deletions cut 2 bases from V and 2 bases from J, with 7 bases between. Germline loops: CDR1 MNHNS, CDR2 SASEGT. The CDR3 bases are TGTGCCAGCAGTGAATCAGGGGGCAATCAGCCCCAGCATTTT. Translated, it gives CASSESGGNQPQHF.

In its sample, this clonotype was seen many times. This chain uses TRBV24-1 with TRBJ2-1, with 7 bases lining up with TRBD2. This CDR3 region has 13 residues. Germline V gene data show CDR1 as KGHDR and CDR2 as SFDVKD. V lost 4 bases to trimming and J lost 7 bases; unmatched junction nucleotides: 3. CDR3 region: CATSDPAGNEQFF. In DNA, the CDR3 is TGTGCCACCAGTGACCCAGCGGGAAATGAGCAGTTCTTC.

This clonotype was picked up a small number of times. V is TRBV6-2 or TRBV6-3 and J is TRBJ2-7; D is perhaps TRBD2 (5 bases). This CDR3 is 16 amino acids long. The V gene's germline CDR1 is MNHEY and CDR2 SVGEGT. Between the trimmed V and J ends, which lost 2 bases and 3 bases, there was a span of 17 bases. The CDR3: CASSYVNGERVYEQYF. CDR3 nucleotides: TGTGCCAGCAGTTACGTCAACGGGGAGAGAGTCTACGAGCAGTACTTC.

This clonotype has a count of ten or more. The chain has TRBV7-9 and TRBJ2-7; TRBD1 matches 9 bases. CDR3 length: 13 amino acids. V lost 5 bases to trimming and J lost 4 bases; unmatched junction nucleotides: 3. Germline CDR1 reads SEHNR; CDR2 reads FQNEAQ (reference sequence). The chain's CDR3 is CASSRQGGYEQYF. The CDR3 bases are TGTGCCAGCAGCCGACAGGGGGGGTACGAGCAGTACTTC.

The V gene is TRBV7-8, the J gene TRBJ2-1; 9 positions match TRBD2. The CDR3 consists of 18 residues. Germline V lookup: CDR1 SGHVS, CDR2 FQNEAQ. Losses at the gene ends were 4 bases for V and 2 bases for J; bases not matched to a gene: 12. CDR3 bases: TGTGCCAGCAGCTCCGTCGGGGCGGGAGGGCCCCCCTACAATGAGCAGTTCTTC. Translated, it gives CASSSVGAGGPPYNEQFF.

The sample holds many counts of this clonotype. V and J are TRBV28 and TRBJ2-2; D unresolved. The CDR3 contains 12 residues. CDR1 and CDR2 (germline): MDHEN, SYDVKM. V was cut by 6 bases and J by 5 bases, with 7 bases left in between. CDR3 bases: TGTGCCAGCAGGACTCTTACCGGGGAGCTGTTTTTT. Its protein product is CASRTLTGELFF.

The sample holds many counts of this clonotype. The genes are TRBV13 and TRBJ2-1, with D maybe TRBD2 (6 bases). The CDR3 has 15 amino acids. The germline gives CDR1 PRHDT, CDR2 FYEKMQ (reference sequence). V lost 8 bases to trimming and J lost 3 bases, with 17 bases between them. The CDR3 sequence is CASGLTRENYNEQFF. The CDR3 DNA reads as TGTGCCAGCGGACTGACTAGAGAGAACTACAATGAGCAGTTCTTC.

This clonotype was seen ten or more times. This chain uses TRBV4-3 with TRBJ2-2, with D perhaps TRBD1 or TRBD2 (5 bases each). The V end lost 2 bases, the J end lost 5 bases, and 21 bases lay between the germline ends. Germline V gene lookup returns CDR1 LGHNA and CDR2 YSLEER. This CDR3 is 18 amino acids long. The CDR3 loop is CASSQQGNSLRGTGELFF. The CDR3 coding sequence is TGCGCCAGCAGCCAACAGGGTAACTCACTTCGAGGGACCGGGGAGCTGTTTTTT.

Many counts were recorded for this clonotype. The genes are TRBV29-1 and TRBJ2-1; the match to TRBD1 covers 9 bases. The CDR3 spans 15 residues. The junction had 5 bases not matched to a gene; V was cut back by 3 bases and J by 2 bases. The germline V gene encodes CDR1 SQVTM and CDR2 ANQGSEA. The CDR3 DNA reads as TGCAGCGTTGAGCCGGGACAGGGAACCTACAATGAGCAGTTCTTC. Translating it yields CSVEPGQGTYNEQFF.

This clonotype was seen repeatedly, ten times or more. CDR3 sequence: CASQGWAGELFF. The CDR3 bases are TGCGCCAGCCAGGGGTGGGCCGGGGAGCTGTTTTTT. V gene TRBV5-1 combines with J gene TRBJ2-2; D may be TRBD1 (6 bases). Germline V gene lookup returns CDR1 SGHRS and CDR2 YFSETQ. The CDR3 has 12 residues. V gave up 7 bases and J gave up 6 bases, with 10 bases separating them.

This clonotype was detected many times. The chain combines TRBV29-1 with TRBJ2-7; D gene uncertain. This CDR3 contains 14 residues. Germline CDR1 and CDR2: SQVTM and ANQGSEA. Trimming removed 1 base at V and 2 bases at J, with 12 bases between. The chain's CDR3 is CSVEVLAITYEQYF. The CDR3 DNA sequence: TGCAGCGTTGAAGTACTCGCGATCACCTACGAGCAGTACTTC.

This clonotype has at least ten counts. The V and J genes are TRBV18 and TRBJ1-5; no firm D call. From germline, CDR1 is KGHSH and CDR2 LQKENI. The V gene lost 3 bases and the J gene lost 9 bases, with 9 bases spanning the gap. The CDR3 sequence is 12 residues long. CDR3 DNA: TGTGCCAGCTCACCTGGCGAGGGGCCCCAGCATTTT. Translated, it gives CASSPGEGPQHF.

The sample holds a few counts of this clonotype. This rearrangement joins TRBV11-2 to TRBJ2-1, with D maybe TRBD2 (7 bases). Looked up from germline, CDR1 is SGHAT and CDR2 is FQNNGV. V was cut by 6 bases and J by 3 bases, with 15 bases left in between. This CDR3 comprises 15 residues. CDR3 in amino acids: CASRRGGGYYNEQFF. In DNA, the CDR3 is TGTGCCAGCAGACGAGGGGGGGGGTACTACAATGAGCAGTTCTTC.

The V call is TRBV10-1, the J call TRBJ1-5; TRBD1 might be the D (5 bases). Germline V gives CDR1 WNHNN, CDR2 SYGVQD (reference sequence). Trimming pared 6 bases from V and 7 bases from J, leaving 16 bases between. The CDR3 loop spans 14 amino acids. The CDR3 is CASRKCPQAQPQHF. The CDR3 DNA reads as TGCGCCAGCAGAAAATGTCCACAGGCCCAGCCCCAGCATTTT.

Turning to this clonotype: A much bigger clone sits one base away, suggesting this may be a read error. The V call is TRBV7-9, the J call TRBJ2-1; TRBD2 matches 8 bases. There are 14 residues in the CDR3. The germline CDR1 and CDR2 sequences are SEHNR and FQNEAQ (reference sequence). CDR3 nucleotide sequence: TGTGCCAGCAGCCCAGCGGGAGCCTACAATGAGCAGCTCTTC. It codes for CASSPAGAYNEQLF.

This clonotype was detected many times. J is TRBJ2-7 and V is TRBV5-1; tentatively, D is TRBD2 (6 bases). The CDR3 spans 15 residues. V lost 3 bases, J lost 0 bases, and 13 bases lay in between. Germline V CDR1 and CDR2: SGHRS, YFSETQ. The CDR3 DNA sequence: TGCGCCAGCAGCTCCCTCGACGGGGGCTCCTACGAGCAGTACTTC. Residues: CASSSLDGGSYEQYF.

To note about this clonotype: This may come from a read error, since a much larger clone is one base off. This chain joins TRBV3-1 and TRBJ2-7, with 13 bases identical to TRBD2. There are 17 residues in the CDR3. Germline-derived CDR1 and CDR2 are LGHDT and YNNKEL (reference sequence). After removal of 11 bases from V and 2 bases from J, the junction contained 15 bases not matched to a gene. The CDR3 coding sequence is TGTGCCTCCTCCCCGAGACTAGCGGGGGGTGGGGCCTACGAGCAGTACTTC. Translating it yields CASSPRLAGGGAYEQYF.

To note about this clonotype: It may be a read error: a sequence one base away is much more abundant. V is TRBV20-1 and J is TRBJ2-5; D unclear. This CDR3 spans 12 amino acids. Germline-derived CDR1 and CDR2 are DFQATT and SNEGSKA (reference sequence). The germline V and J ends were trimmed by 2 bases and 4 bases, with 8 bases remaining between them. This CDR3 is CSARTTRETQYF. For the CDR3, the DNA is TGCAGTGCTAGAACTACCAGAGAGACCCAGTACTTC.

This clonotype was picked up a small number of times. The chain recombines TRBV9 with TRBJ2-3; D call uncertain. CDR1 is SGDLS and CDR2 is YYNGEE in the germline V gene. V was pared by 4 bases and J by 0 bases, with 15 bases between. The CDR3 consists of 16 residues. The CDR3, as DNA: TGTGCCAGCAGCTTGAACTCCGCAGTCAGCACAGATACGCAGTATTTT. This gives the protein CASSLNSAVSTDTQYF.

The genes are TRBV20-1 and TRBJ2-3, with 7 bases aligning to TRBD2. The J segment lost 0 bases and the V segment lost 0 bases, leaving 6 bases of the junction unmatched. The germline gives CDR1 DFQATT, CDR2 SNEGSKA (reference sequence). This CDR3 region has 16 residues. The CDR3 here is CSARDTRLASTDTQYF. The DNA of the CDR3 is TGCAGTGCTAGAGATACCCGACTAGCTAGCACAGATACGCAGTATTTT.

This clonotype was observed a few times. The chain carries TRBV19 and TRBJ1-2; D is uncertain. From germline, CDR1 is LNHDA and CDR2 SQIVND (reference sequence). The CDR3 is made up of 13 amino acids. Trimming took 5 bases from V and 8 from J, leaving 15 bases between them. In nucleotides, the CDR3 is TGTGCCAGTAGTTTATTGGAGGGTCGGGGCTACACCTTC. This translates into CASSLLEGRGYTF.

This clonotype was seen ten or more times. This chain links TRBV20-1 with TRBJ1-5; D gene ambiguous. Deletions cut 5 bases from V and 0 bases from J, with 8 bases between. CDR1 and CDR2 from the germline V gene are DFQATT and SNEGSKA (reference sequence). This CDR3 comprises 13 residues. CDR3 in amino acids: CSAVQSSNQPQHF. Here the CDR3 DNA reads TGCAGTGCTGTTCAGAGTAGCAATCAGCCCCAGCATTTT.

This clonotype was seen ten or more times. J is TRBJ1-5 and V is TRBV7-2; the match to TRBD1 covers 9 bases. CDR1 is SGHTA, CDR2 FQGNSA, per germline. With 4 bases clipped from V and 4 bases from J, the junction kept 5 bases outside the gene matches. CDR3 size: 15 residues. CDR3 sequence: CASSSDRGGNQPQHF. The DNA for the CDR3 is TGTGCCAGCAGCTCGGACAGGGGAGGGAATCAGCCCCAGCATTTT.

Many counts were recorded for this clonotype. The genes are TRBV12-3 or TRBV12-4 and TRBJ2-7; possibly TRBD2 for D (6 bases). The CDR3 runs to 13 residues. Trimming took off 9 bases at V and 4 bases at J, with 16 bases between the two ends. The CDR3, as DNA: TGTGCCAGTTCCAGACTAGATTCGTACGAGCAGTACTTC. Its translation: CASSRLDSYEQYF.

This clonotype was recorded at least ten times. This chain links TRBV3-1 with TRBJ2-5, with D possibly matching TRBD1 (6 bases). CDR1 and CDR2 from the germline V gene are LGHDT and YNNKEL (reference sequence). This CDR3 has 16 residues. Trimming pared 0 bases from V and 2 bases from J, leaving 13 bases between. CDR3 sequence (DNA): TGTGCCAGCAGCCAAGATCAGGGACATCTACAAGAGACCCAGTACTTC. As protein: CASSQDQGHLQETQYF.

In its sample, this clonotype was seen a few times. This sequence joins TRBV7-9 and TRBJ1-2, with 7 bases that match TRBD1. This CDR3 is 17 amino acids long. Germline V lookup: CDR1 SEHNR, CDR2 FQNEAQ (reference sequence). The ends lost 0 bases at V and 3 bases at J; junction bases unmatched: 10. The CDR3 loop reads CASSLAPTGTLYYGYTF. The CDR3, as DNA: TGTGCCAGCAGCTTAGCACCGACAGGGACACTTTACTATGGCTACACCTTC.

There are many counts of this clonotype. This sequence joins TRBV29-1 and TRBJ2-3, with 8 bases that match TRBD1. V was pared by 6 bases and J by 6 bases, with 8 bases of the junction left unmatched. Germline CDR1 reads SQVTM; CDR2 reads ANQGSEA. This CDR3 is built from 13 residues. The CDR3 nucleotides are TGCAGCGTGTGTGACAGGGGTGGTGATACGCAGTATTTT. Its translation is CSVCDRGGDTQYF.

This clonotype was seen at least ten times. This rearrangement joins TRBV12-3 or TRBV12-4 to TRBJ1-5; D remains unclear. Trimming removed 2 bases from V and 3 bases from J, with 8 bases in between. The CDR3 totals 14 residues. The CDR3: CASSLQSTNQPQHF. CDR3 coding DNA: TGTGCCAGCAGTTTACAGTCCACCAATCAGCCCCAGCATTTT.